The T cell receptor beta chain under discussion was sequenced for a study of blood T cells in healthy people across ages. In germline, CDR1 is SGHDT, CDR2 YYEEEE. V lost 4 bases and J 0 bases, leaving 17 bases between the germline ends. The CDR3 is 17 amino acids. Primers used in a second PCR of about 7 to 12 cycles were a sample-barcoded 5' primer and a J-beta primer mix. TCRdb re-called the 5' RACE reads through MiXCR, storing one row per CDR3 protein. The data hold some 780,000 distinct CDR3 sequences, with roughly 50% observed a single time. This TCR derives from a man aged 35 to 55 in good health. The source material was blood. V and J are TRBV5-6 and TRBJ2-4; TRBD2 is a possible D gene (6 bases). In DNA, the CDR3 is TGTGCCAGCAGCGTAACCGGGACTCACATAGCCAAAAACATTCAGTACTTC. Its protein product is CASSVTGTHIAKNIQYF. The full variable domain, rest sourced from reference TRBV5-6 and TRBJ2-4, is DAGVTQSPTHLIKTRGQQVTLRCSPKSGHDTVSWYQQALGQGPQFIFQYYEEEERQRGNFPDRFSGHQFPNYSSELNVNALLLGDSALYLCASSVTGTHIAKNIQYFGAGTRLSVL.